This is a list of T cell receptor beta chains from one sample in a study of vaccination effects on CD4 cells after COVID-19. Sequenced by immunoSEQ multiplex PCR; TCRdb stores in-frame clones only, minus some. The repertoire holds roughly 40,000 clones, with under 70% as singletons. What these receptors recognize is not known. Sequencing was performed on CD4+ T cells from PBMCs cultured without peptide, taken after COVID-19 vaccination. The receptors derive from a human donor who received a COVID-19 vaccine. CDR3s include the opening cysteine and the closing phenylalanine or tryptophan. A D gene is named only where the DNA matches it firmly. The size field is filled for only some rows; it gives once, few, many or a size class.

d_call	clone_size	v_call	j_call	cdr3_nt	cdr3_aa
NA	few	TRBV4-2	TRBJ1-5	TGTGCCAGCAGCCAAGATCAGGCCGGGACCCCCTATCAGCCCCAGCATTTT	CASSQDQAGTPYQPQHF
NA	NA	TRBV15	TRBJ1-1	TGTGCCACCAGCAGAGAAGTTGGAACAGTGAACACTGAAGCTTTCTTT	CATSREVGTVNTEAFF
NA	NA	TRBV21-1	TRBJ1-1	TGTGCCAGCAGCTACGAAGACGGGAGGAAGAAAAACACTGAAGCTTTCTTT	CASSYEDGRKKNTEAFF
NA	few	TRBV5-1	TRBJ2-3	TGCGCCAGCAGCTTGGCCACCATCACAGATACGCAGTATTTT	CASSLATITDTQYF
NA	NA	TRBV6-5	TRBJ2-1	TGTGCCAGCAGTTACGGAGGGGTCTCCTACAATGAGCAGTTCTTC	CASSYGGVSYNEQFF
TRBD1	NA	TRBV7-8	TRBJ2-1	TGTGCCAGCAGCCTGAGTAGGGGGACAGGGGCCTACAATGAGCAGTTCTTC	CASSLSRGTGAYNEQFF
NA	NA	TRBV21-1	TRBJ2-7	TGTGCCAGCAACAAACCGGGACCTCCGAAAGGATGCTACGAGCAGTACTTC	CASNKPGPPKGCYEQYF
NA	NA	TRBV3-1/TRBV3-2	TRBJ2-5	TGTGCCAGCAGCCACTGGAAGGGACTGTACCAAGAGACCCAGTACTTC	CASSHWKGLYQETQYF
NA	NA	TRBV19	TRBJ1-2	TGTGCCAGTAGTATACAGGGACTAAGATTTAACTATGGCTACACCTTC	CASSIQGLRFNYGYTF
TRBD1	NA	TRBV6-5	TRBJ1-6	TGTGCCAGCAAGACAGGGCTTGTTGGTTCACCCCTCCACTTT	CASKTGLVGSPLHF
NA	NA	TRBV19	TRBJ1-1	TGTGCCAGTAGTATTCGACAGCGAAAAAAGGGTGAAGCTTTCTTT	CASSIRQRKKGEAFF